This T cell receptor beta chain was identified during a study of cytomegalovirus exposure and HLA in healthy donors. Amplification used 60 Vbeta primers and 13 Jbeta primers. Method: immunoSEQ multiplex PCR; TCRdb's copy keeps in-frame clones and lacks some. The sample has about 120,000 clones, just under 75% seen once. Unrecorded for this donor was the CMV serostatus. Trimming took 4 bases from V and 1 from J; bases not matched to a gene: 5. CDR1 is SQVTM and CDR2 is ANQGSEA in the germline V gene. The CDR3 consists of 15 residues. The TCR sequence derives from a human donor in good health. The source material was PBMCs. This chain links TRBV29-1 with TRBJ2-5; 11 bases are a match to TRBD1. CDR3 DNA: TGCAGCGTTGTCCGGACAGGGGGCCTCCAAGAGACCCAGTACTTC. This encodes CSVVRTGGLQETQYF. Filled out from reference TRBV29-1 and TRBJ2-5, the complete variable domain reads SAVISQKPSRDICQRGTSLTIQCQVDSQVTMMFWYRQQPGQSLTLIATANQGSEATYESGFVIDKFPISRPNLTFSTLTVSNMSPEDSSIYLCSVVRTGGLQETQYFGPGTRLLVL.